This entry is about one T cell receptor beta chain. The data originate from a study of PD-L1 blockade in urothelial cancer. Looked up from germline, CDR1 is GTSNPN and CDR2 is SVGIG (reference sequence). The CDR3 sequence is 14 residues long. The trim removed 2 bases at V and 5 bases at J, leaving 5 bases unmatched. The investigators introduced synthetic TCR analog templates into each PCR as spikes. Assay used: immunoSEQ multiplex PCR; TCRdb lists only in-frame clones, some missing. Seen here are about 38,000 clones, 83% observed once, and the top ten hold 16%. This sequence originates from a man in his 60s with urothelial cancer. The starting material was PBMCs, obtained around atezolizumab (anti-PD-L1) treatment. This chain connects TRBV30 to TRBJ1-2; TRBD1 matches 10 bases. CDR3 coding DNA: TGTGCCTGGAGTCGGGACAGGGGACAATATGGCTACACCTTC. Amino acids: CAWSRDRGQYGYTF.